This T cell receptor beta chain was recorded in a study of cytomegalovirus exposure and HLA in healthy donors. The CDR3 has 15 residues. After removal of 3 bases from V and 1 base from J, the junction contained 4 bases not matched to a gene. CDR1 SGHRS and CDR2 YFSETQ come from the germline V gene. The PCR had 60 Vbeta and 13 Jbeta primers. Assay used: immunoSEQ multiplex PCR; TCRdb lists only in-frame clones, some missing. The sample lists about 99,000 clones, 70% to 80% occurring once. The sequencing sample was made of PBMCs. The receptor comes from a man aged 40-50 years in good health and CMV-seronegative. The chain carries TRBV5-1 and TRBJ1-1; 9 nucleotides agree with TRBD1. In DNA form, the CDR3 reads TGCGCCAGCAGCTCGGGACAGGGTGGGAACACTGAAGCTTTCTTT. Its protein product is CASSSGQGGNTEAFF.